Here is one T cell receptor beta chain with its context. Its matching antigen is unknown. One entry per CDR3 protein results from TCRdb running MiXCR on the RT-PCR reads. The sample has about 520,000 distinct CDR3 sequences; around 7.9% are singletons. The V gene's germline CDR1 is SGHRS and CDR2 YFSETQ. The junction had 9 bases not matched to a gene; V was cut back by 7 bases and J by 1 base. This CDR3 spans 16 amino acids. These data are taken from a study of response to subunit inactivated influenza vaccine. Study results and limitations: It was the authors' suggestion that each seasonal influenza vaccination recruits few new T cells.

The sample was PBMCs from blood, taken around 2 years after vaccination. This clonotype was obtained from a man in his fifties or sixties who received an inactivated influenza vaccine. This chain links TRBV5-1 with TRBJ2-7; 12 positions agree with TRBD2. CDR3 sequence reads: CASQGTSGGPSYEQYF. In DNA, the CDR3 is TGCGCCAGCCAAGGAACTAGCGGGGGGCCATCCTACGAGCAGTACTTC.